The clone carrying this T cell receptor beta chain has more than one count but fewer than ten. Libraries were prepared by immunoSEQ multiplex PCR; TCRdb keeps only in-frame clonotypes and omits some of them. The data show fewer than 200,000 clones, more than 80% seen once. These data originate in a study of blood T cell repertoires in COVID-19. Specimen: peripheral blood. This TCR was recovered from a woman at least 80 years old with COVID-19, enrolled during active disease.

In nucleotides, the CDR3 is TGTGCCAGCAGGAGGGACTTTTACTCCTACAATGAGCAGTTCTTC. It yields the protein CASRRDFYSYNEQFF. This rearrangement joins TRBV5-5 to TRBJ2-1, with D possibly matching TRBD2 (6 bases). Germline loops: CDR1 SGHKS, CDR2 YYEKEE (reference sequence). This CDR3 contains 15 residues. Trimming removed 5 bases from V and 0 bases from J, with 12 bases in between. The full variable domain, rest sourced from reference TRBV5-5 and TRBJ2-1, is DAGVTQSPTHLIKTRGQQVTLRCSPISGHKSVSWYQQVLGQGPQFIFQYYEKEERGRGNFPDRFSARQFPNYSSELNVNALLLGDSALYLCASRRDFYSYNEQFFGPGTRLTVL.